Ten or more counts support the clone carrying this T cell receptor (beta chain). The sample belongs to a study of blood T cell repertoires in COVID-19. Study-wide context: Acute and convalescent COVID-19 samples came from the United States, Italy and Spain. In each case, the material was cDNA or gDNA derived from T cells, B-cell-depleted T cells, or PBMCs.

Using immunoSEQ multiplex PCR, the repertoire was profiled, and TCRdb retains in-frame clones only, with some absent. The sample lists just over 350,000 clones, over 75% seen once, with around 3% in the top ten. The study recruited people aged 18 to 89 years across about two dozen US areas. Cohort 3 recovery required two negative PCRs, clearance, or symptom resolution. The V end lost 5 bases, the J end lost 3 bases, and 14 bases lay between the germline ends. This CDR3 is built from 14 residues. Looked up from germline, CDR1 is PRHDT and CDR2 is FYEKMQ (reference sequence). Sequencing used PBMCs or T cells enriched from blood (not recorded which). The V call is TRBV13, the J call TRBJ2-7; maybe TRBD2 (5 bases). The TCR was taken from a woman in her thirties who had recovered from COVID-19. CDR3: CASSVDPGSYEQYF. CDR3 sequence (DNA): TGTGCCAGCAGCGTGGACCCTGGGAGCTACGAGCAGTACTTC.